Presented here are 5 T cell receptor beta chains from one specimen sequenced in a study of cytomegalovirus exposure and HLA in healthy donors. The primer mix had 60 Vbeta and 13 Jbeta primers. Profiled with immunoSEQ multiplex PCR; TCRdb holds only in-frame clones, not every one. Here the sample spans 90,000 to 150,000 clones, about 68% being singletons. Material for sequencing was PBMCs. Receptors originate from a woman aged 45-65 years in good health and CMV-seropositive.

The CDR3 loop reads CASSPGITYEQYF. DNA for the CDR3: TGTGCCAGCAGCCCCGGGATAACCTACGAGCAGTACTTC. The chain couples TRBV27 to TRBJ2-7; a weak D match, TRBD2 (5 bases). Trimming shortened V by 6 bases and J by 2 bases, and 11 bases separated the two germline ends. CDR1 MNHEY and CDR2 SMNVEV come from the germline V gene (reference sequence). The CDR3 is 13 residues long.

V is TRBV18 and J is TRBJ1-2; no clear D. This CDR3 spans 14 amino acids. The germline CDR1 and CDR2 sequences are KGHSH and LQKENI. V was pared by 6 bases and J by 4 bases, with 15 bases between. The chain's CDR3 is CASSLQDQSYGYTF. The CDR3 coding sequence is TGTGCCAGCTCCCTTCAGGATCAGAGCTATGGCTACACCTTC.

The CDR3 bases are TGCGCCAGCAGCCAAGAGGGGGACAGAATCAATGGCTACACCTTC. Protein product: CASSQEGDRINGYTF. The rearrangement uses TRBV4-1 and TRBJ1-2; TRBD1 matches at 7 bases. Trimming at V came to 0 bases and at J to 6 bases, leaving 7 bases not matched to a gene. Germline CDR1 and CDR2: MGHRA and YSYEKL. CDR3 length equals 15 residues.

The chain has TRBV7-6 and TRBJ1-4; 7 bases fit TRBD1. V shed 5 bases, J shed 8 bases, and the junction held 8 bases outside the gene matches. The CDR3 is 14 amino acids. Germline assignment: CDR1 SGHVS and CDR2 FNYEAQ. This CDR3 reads CASSRTGANEKLFF. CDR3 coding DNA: TGTGCCAGCAGCCGAACAGGGGCGAACGAAAAACTGTTTTTT.

As DNA, the CDR3 is TGTGCCATCAGTGAGTCGGAGAGGGATGAAGCTTTCTTT. Translated, it gives CAISESERDEAFF. This rearrangement joins TRBV10-3 to TRBJ1-1, with D unclear. The CDR3 extends over 13 amino acids. V gave up 0 bases and J gave up 7 bases, with 9 bases separating them. Germline V CDR1 and CDR2: ENHRY, SYGVKD.